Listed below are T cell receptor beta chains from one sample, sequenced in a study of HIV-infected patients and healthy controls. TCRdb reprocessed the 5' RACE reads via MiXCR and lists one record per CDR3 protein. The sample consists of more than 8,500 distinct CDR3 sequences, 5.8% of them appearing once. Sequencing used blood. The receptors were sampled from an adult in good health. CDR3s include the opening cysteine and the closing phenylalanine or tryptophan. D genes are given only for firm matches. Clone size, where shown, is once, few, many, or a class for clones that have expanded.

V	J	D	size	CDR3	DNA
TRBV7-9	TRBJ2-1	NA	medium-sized	CASVSTGYNEQFF	TGTGCCAGCGTTTCAACGGGATACAATGAGCAGTTCTTC
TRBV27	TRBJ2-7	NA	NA	CASSLQRPGQRAYEQYF	TGTGCCAGCAGTCTACAAAGACCGGGACAAAGAGCCTACGAGCAGTACTTC
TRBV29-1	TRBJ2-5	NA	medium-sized	CRIDDRKTQYF	TGCAGGATTGATGACAGGAAGACCCAGTACTTC
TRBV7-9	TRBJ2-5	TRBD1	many	CASSPNRGHLKETQYF	TGTGCCAGCAGCCCGAACAGGGGGCATTTGAAAGAGACCCAGTACTTC
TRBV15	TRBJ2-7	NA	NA	CATSRARFRGSYEQYF	TGTGCCACCAGCAGGGCCCGATTCAGGGGCTCCTACGAGCAGTACTTC
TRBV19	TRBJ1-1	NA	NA	CASSSRQAPTEAFF	TGTGCCAGTAGTAGTCGGCAGGCCCCCACTGAAGCTTTCTTT
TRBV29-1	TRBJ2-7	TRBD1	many	CSVKTGAYEQYF	TGCAGCGTGAAGACAGGGGCCTACGAGCAGTACTTC
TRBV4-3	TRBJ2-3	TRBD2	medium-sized	CASSQVSGGGSDTQYF	TGCGCCAGCAGCCAAGTGTCGGGGGGTGGGTCAGATACGCAGTATTTT
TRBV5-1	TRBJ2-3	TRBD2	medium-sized	CASSLEVVGGSGTDTQYF	TGCGCCAGCAGCTTGGAAGTAGTGGGCGGGAGCGGCACAGATACGCAGTATTTT
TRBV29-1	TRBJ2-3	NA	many	CSVDGAPQGFPDTQYF	TGCAGCGTTGATGGTGCCCCTCAGGGATTCCCAGATACGCAGTATTTT
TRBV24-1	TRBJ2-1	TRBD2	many	CATSSGDSYNEQFF	TGTGCCACTAGTAGCGGGGACTCCTACAATGAGCAGTTCTTC
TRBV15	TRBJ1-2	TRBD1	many	CATSRTGQSYGYTF	TGTGCCACCAGCAGAACGGGACAGAGCTATGGCTACACCTTC
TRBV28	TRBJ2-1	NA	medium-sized	CASSLRSGVNNEQFF	TGTGCCAGCAGTTTACGGTCGGGGGTCAACAATGAGCAGTTCTTC
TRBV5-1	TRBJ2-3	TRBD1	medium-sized	CASRTGQGYDTQYF	TGCGCCAGCAGAACCGGACAGGGCTATGATACGCAGTATTTT
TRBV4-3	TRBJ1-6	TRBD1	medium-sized	CASSQAGQGFGYNSPLHF	TGCGCCAGCAGCCAGGCCGGACAGGGGTTCGGCTATAATTCACCCCTCCACTTT